This T cell receptor beta chain was observed in a study of blood T cell repertoires in COVID-19. Assay: immunoSEQ multiplex PCR; the TCRdb copy retains only in-frame clones and omits some. The data contain 300,000 or so clones, more than 75% of them seen just once; the ten biggest clones take up 2.6%. The length of the CDR3 is 19 residues. V lost 3 bases to trimming and J lost 1 base; unmatched junction nucleotides: 15. The sequencing input was PBMCs or T cells enriched from blood (not recorded which). This clonotype was sampled from a man in his sixties who had recovered from COVID-19. This chain connects TRBV23-1 to TRBJ1-1; TRBD1 aligns across 9 bases. TRBV23-1 has ORF status, its function being uncertain. The CDR3: CASSHLAPGQGPGNTEAFF. The CDR3 DNA reads TGCGCCAGCAGTCACCTTGCCCCGGGACAGGGCCCGGGGAACACTGAAGCTTTCTTT.